This record covers a single T cell receptor beta chain. Its antigen is as yet unknown. Assay used: immunoSEQ multiplex PCR; TCRdb lists only in-frame clones, some missing. The repertoire holds around 32,000 clones, with under 75% as singletons. This specimen comes from a study of vaccination effects on CD4 cells after COVID-19. Overall study: Post-vaccine draws lagged the second dose by a median of 72 days.

CDR1 and CDR2 (germline): MNHEY, SVGAGI. The germline V and J ends were trimmed by 0 bases and 2 bases, with 7 bases remaining between them. The CDR3 runs to 14 residues. Expansion with viral peptide pools was applied to antigen-specific CD4+ T cells by the ViraFEST assay prior to sequencing. Cells that had been cultured for 10 days were the source of isolated CD4+ T cells. Each person got two doses of an mRNA SARS-CoV-2 vaccine, BNT162b2 or mRNA-1273. Having tested negative for nucleocapsid antibodies, the vaccine recipients showed no prior SARS-CoV-2 infection. Some 2.2 million PBMC per well received about 9.6 IU/ml IL-2 and approximately 9.2 ug/ml peptides in culture. Whole-study findings and limits: At late timepoints after vaccination, vaccine- and infection-induced clones shrank markedly.

Sequencing was performed on CD4+ T cells from PBMCs cultured with HCoV-229E spike peptides, taken after COVID-19 vaccination. The origin of this receptor is a human donor who received a COVID-19 vaccine. V usage is TRBV6-5 and J usage is TRBJ1-2; D unresolved. The CDR3 protein is CASSYSAVNYGYTF. As DNA, the CDR3 is TGTGCCAGCAGTTACTCAGCAGTAAACTATGGCTACACCTTC.